This TCR beta chain was obtained from a study of T-cell reconstitution after alpha-beta-depleted transplantation in children. This CDR3 region has 15 residues. The ends were cut back, 3 bases at V and 7 bases at J, with 15 bases in the middle. This sample's TCRbeta library carried unique molecular identifier barcodes. One entry per CDR3 protein, called by TCRdb with MiXCR from the PCR reads. The sample shows 81,000 or so distinct CDR3 sequences, about a sixth of them seen only once. This clonotype has only a few counts. The antigen is unknown. Study observations and caveats: T-cell counts and diversity at one year following transplant were attributed mainly to newly produced T cells. About two months after transplant, alpha-beta T cells reportedly came from several hundred expanded graft clones.

The sequenced sample was PBMCs, mostly from graft donor cells, obtained 180 days after TCRalphabeta/CD19-depleted stem cell transplant. The gene calls are TRBV12-3 or TRBV12-4 and TRBJ2-2, with a weak D call TRBD2 (6 bases). This TCR came from a male patient aged 2 to 9 who had a stem cell transplant for acute lymphoblastic leukemia, so the T cells may come from the graft donor. The CDR3 sequence is CASSFLSTGGGELFF. The CDR3 region has the DNA TGTGCCAGCAGTTTTCTCTCAACCGGGGGCGGGGAGCTGTTTTTT.